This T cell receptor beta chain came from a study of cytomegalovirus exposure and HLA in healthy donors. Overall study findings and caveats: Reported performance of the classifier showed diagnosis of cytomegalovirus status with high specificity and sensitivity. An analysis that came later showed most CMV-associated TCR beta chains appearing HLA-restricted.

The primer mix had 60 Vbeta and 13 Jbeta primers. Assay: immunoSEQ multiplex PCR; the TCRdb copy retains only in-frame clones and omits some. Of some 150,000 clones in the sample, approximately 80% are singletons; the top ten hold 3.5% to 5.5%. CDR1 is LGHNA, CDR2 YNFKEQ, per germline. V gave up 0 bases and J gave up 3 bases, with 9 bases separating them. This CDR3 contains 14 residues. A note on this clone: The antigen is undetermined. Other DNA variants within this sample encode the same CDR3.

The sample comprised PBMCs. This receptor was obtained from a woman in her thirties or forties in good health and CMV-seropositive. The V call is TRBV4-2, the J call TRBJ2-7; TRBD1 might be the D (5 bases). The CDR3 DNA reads TGTGCCAGCAGCCAAGATGCCCAGGGCTACGAGCAGTACTTC. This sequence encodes CASSQDAQGYEQYF.